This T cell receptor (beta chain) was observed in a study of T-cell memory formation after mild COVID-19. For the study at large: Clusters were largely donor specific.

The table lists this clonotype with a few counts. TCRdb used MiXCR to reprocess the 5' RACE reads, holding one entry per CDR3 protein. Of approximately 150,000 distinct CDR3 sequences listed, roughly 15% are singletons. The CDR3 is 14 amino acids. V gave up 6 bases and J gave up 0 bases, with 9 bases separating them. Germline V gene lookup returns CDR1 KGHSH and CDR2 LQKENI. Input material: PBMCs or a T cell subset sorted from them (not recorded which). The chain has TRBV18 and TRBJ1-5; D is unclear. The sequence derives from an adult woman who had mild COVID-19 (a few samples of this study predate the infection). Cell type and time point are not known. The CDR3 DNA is TGTGCCAGCTCCCTCAGTGGTAGCAATCAGCCCCAGCATTTT. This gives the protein CASSLSGSNQPQHF.